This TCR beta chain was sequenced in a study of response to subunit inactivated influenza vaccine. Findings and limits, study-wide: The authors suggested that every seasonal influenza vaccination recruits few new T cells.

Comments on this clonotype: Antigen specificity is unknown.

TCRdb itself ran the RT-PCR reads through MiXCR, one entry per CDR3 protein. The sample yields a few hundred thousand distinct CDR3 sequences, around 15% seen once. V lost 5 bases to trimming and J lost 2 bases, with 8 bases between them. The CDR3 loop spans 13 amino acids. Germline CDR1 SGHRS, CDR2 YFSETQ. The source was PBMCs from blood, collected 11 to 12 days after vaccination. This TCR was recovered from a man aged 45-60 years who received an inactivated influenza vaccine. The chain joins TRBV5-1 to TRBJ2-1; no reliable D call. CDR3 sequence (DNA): TGCGCCAGCAGATTACCCACCTACAATGAGCAGTTCTTC. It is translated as CASRLPTYNEQFF.